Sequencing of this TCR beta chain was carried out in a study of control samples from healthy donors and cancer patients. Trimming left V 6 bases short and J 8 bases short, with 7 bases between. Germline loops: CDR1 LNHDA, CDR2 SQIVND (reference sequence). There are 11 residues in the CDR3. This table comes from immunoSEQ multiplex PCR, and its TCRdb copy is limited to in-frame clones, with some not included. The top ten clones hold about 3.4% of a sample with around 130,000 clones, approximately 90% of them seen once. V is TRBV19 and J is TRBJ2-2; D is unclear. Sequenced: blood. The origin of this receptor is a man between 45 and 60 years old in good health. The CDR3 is CASSSPGELFF. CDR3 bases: TGTGCCAGTAGCAGCCCGGGGGAGCTGTTTTTT.